This T cell receptor (beta chain) stems from a study of shared clonotypes between healthy human individuals. Generated by immunoSEQ multiplex PCR, the TCRdb table keeps only in-frame clones and is missing some. The table has some 630,000 clones, about 96% seen once. Only CD45RO-negative cells positively selected for CCR7 counted as naive CD8 cells, so terminally differentiated effector memory CD45RA+ cells were excluded. The CDR3 is 15 residues long. From germline, CDR1 is SGHAT and CDR2 FQNNGV. The V and J ends lost 2 bases and 0 bases respectively, with 9 bases between them. The sample comprised naive CD8+ T cells sorted from blood. V is TRBV11-2 and J is TRBJ2-3; D unclear. The receptor was derived from a woman aged 25 to 39 in good health. CDR3 in DNA: TGTGCCAGCAGCTTAATAGCAGCTAGCACAGATACGCAGTATTTT. Amino acid sequence: CASSLIAASTDTQYF.